Following are 27 T cell receptor beta chains from one sample sequenced in a study of PD-L1 blockade in urothelial cancer. Clones were read by immunoSEQ multiplex PCR, and TCRdb kept only the in-frame ones, dropping some. The table lists some 45,000 clones, approximately 89% of them singletons. Specimen: PBMCs, collected around atezolizumab (anti-PD-L1) treatment. These TCRs come from a man older than 75 with urothelial cancer.

The chain links TRBV10-3 to TRBJ2-3, with 11 bases identical to TRBD2. CDR1 and CDR2 (germline): ENHRY, SYGVKD. With 6 bases clipped from V and 6 bases from J, the junction kept 20 bases outside the gene matches. The CDR3 has 19 residues. CDR3 nucleotides: TGTGCCATCAGCGGTCTCGGGGCTAGCGGGAGGTCCTTGTCGGATACGCAGTATTTT. This codes for CAISGLGASGRSLSDTQYF.

The V gene is TRBV25-1, the J gene TRBJ2-5; tentatively, D is TRBD2 (6 bases). This CDR3 spans 15 amino acids. Germline-derived CDR1 and CDR2 are MGHDK and SYGVNS. V gave up 1 base and J gave up 5 bases, with 14 bases separating them. CDR3 bases: TGTGCCAGCAGTGAATCTGGAGGGGCGCGGGAGACCCAGTACTTC. This translates into CASSESGGARETQYF.

The chain carries TRBV28 and TRBJ1-5; D call uncertain. V dropped 3 bases and J dropped 5 bases, with 5 bases sitting between them. CDR3 length equals 12 residues. CDR1 MDHEN and CDR2 SYDVKM come from the germline V gene. The CDR3 DNA reads TGTGCCAGCAGTTTCCCGGATCAGCCCCAGCATTTT. This codes for CASSFPDQPQHF.

The J gene is TRBJ2-1, the V gene TRBV5-4; 11 bases align to TRBD2. The germline CDR1 and CDR2 sequences are SGHNT and YYREEE (reference sequence). The J segment lost 5 bases and the V segment lost 4 bases, leaving 5 bases of the junction unmatched. The CDR3 contains 15 residues. The CDR3 here is CASSRPGLADNEQFF. The DNA for the CDR3 is TGTGCCAGCAGCCGACCGGGACTAGCGGACAATGAGCAGTTCTTC.

The genes are TRBV7-9 and TRBJ2-7; a weak D match, TRBD2 (6 bases). This CDR3 has 15 residues. In germline, CDR1 is SEHNR, CDR2 FQNEAQ (reference sequence). V dropped 5 bases and J dropped 1 base, with 15 bases sitting between them. CDR3: CASSGRVRGSYEQYF. CDR3 nucleotide sequence: TGTGCCAGCAGCGGCCGGGTCCGGGGGTCCTACGAGCAGTACTTC.

V is TRBV10-2 and J is TRBJ1-5, with no clear D. V lost 7 bases and J lost 0, with 10 bases in between. The CDR3 spans 14 residues. Germline assignment: CDR1 WSHSY and CDR2 SAAADI. DNA for the CDR3: TGCGCCAGCAACCCCCGGGGTAGCAATCAGCCCCAGCATTTT. Encoded protein: CASNPRGSNQPQHF.

The sample holds one count of this clone. The chain couples TRBV28 to TRBJ1-5; maybe TRBD1 (6 bases). The CDR3 runs to 15 residues. The V gene lost 8 bases and the J gene lost 5 bases, with 19 bases spanning the gap. The germline V gene has CDR1 MDHEN and CDR2 SYDVKM. CDR3 in amino acids: CASGHLNRVDQPQHF. CDR3 DNA sequence: TGTGCCAGCGGGCACCTGAACAGGGTGGATCAGCCCCAGCATTTT.

The chain has TRBV27 and TRBJ1-6; 9 nucleotides line up with TRBD1. This CDR3 has 15 amino acids. After removal of 8 bases from V and 10 bases from J, the junction contained 12 bases not matched to a gene. The germline V gene encodes CDR1 MNHEY and CDR2 SMNVEV (reference sequence). CDR3 region: CASRSGTGFGSPLHF. The CDR3 DNA reads as TGTGCCAGCCGTTCCGGGACAGGGTTTGGGTCACCCCTCCACTTT.

The chain links TRBV27 to TRBJ1-5, with D possibly being TRBD1 (5 bases). Germline V lookup: CDR1 MNHEY, CDR2 SMNVEV (reference sequence). The germline V and J ends were trimmed by 0 bases and 6 bases, with 9 bases remaining between them. This CDR3 is built from 14 residues. This CDR3 reads CASSLSGGGQPQHF. The CDR3, as DNA: TGTGCCAGCAGTTTATCGGGCGGGGGTCAGCCCCAGCATTTT.

The chain carries TRBV12-2 and TRBJ1-5; the table's D call, TRBD1, has no DNA check behind it. TRBV12-2 is labeled a pseudogene. There are 14 residues in the CDR3. CDR3 sequence (DNA): TGTGCAAGTCGCTTAATCAGGGCTTCCCAGCCCCAGCATTTT. This codes for CASRLIRASQPQHF.

The chain combines TRBV7-2 with TRBJ2-7; 10 nucleotides line up with TRBD2. The trim removed 1 base at V and 0 bases at J, leaving 6 bases unmatched. There are 17 residues in the CDR3. CDR1 and CDR2 (germline): SGHTA, FQGNSA. The CDR3 DNA is TGTGCCAGCAGCTTAGAGCACAGGACTAGCGGCTCCTACGAGCAGTACTTC. Translation: CASSLEHRTSGSYEQYF.

This chain joins TRBV7-2 and TRBJ2-4; D remains unclear. V gave up 1 base and J gave up 0 bases, with 7 bases separating them. The germline gives CDR1 SGHTA, CDR2 FQGNSA. This CDR3 has 15 amino acids. The CDR3 DNA follows: TGTGCCAGCAGCTTAGGGGCTCTAGCCAAAAACATTCAGTACTTC. It translates to CASSLGALAKNIQYF.

The genes are TRBV2 and TRBJ1-3, with TRBD1 matching 7 bases. Losses at the gene ends were 9 bases for V and 3 bases for J; bases not matched to a gene: 5. The V gene's germline CDR1 is SNHLY and CDR2 FYNNEI. The CDR3 runs 13 residues. The DNA of the CDR3 is TGTGCCAGTTCAGGGGGTGATGGAAACACCATATATTTT. Translated, it gives CASSGGDGNTIYF.

The CDR3 coding sequence is TGTGCCAGCAGTGGGGGACAGGGGGCCCTTGGGCCCCAGCATTTT. It translates to CASSGGQGALGPQHF. The chain is built from TRBV25-1 and TRBJ1-5, with 12 bases fitting TRBD1. Losses at the gene ends were 4 bases for V and 9 bases for J; bases not matched to a gene: 7. This CDR3 region has 15 residues. The germline V gene has CDR1 MGHDK and CDR2 SYGVNS.

This chain uses TRBV14 with TRBJ2-2; 7 bases are shared with TRBD2. The CDR3 is 17 residues long. Looked up from germline, CDR1 is SGHDN and CDR2 is FVKESK. J lost 3 bases, V lost 0 bases, and 7 bases had no gene match. DNA of the CDR3: TGTGCCAGCAGCCAAGAAGGCGGGAGAAGGTACACCGGGGAGCTGTTTTTT. Protein sequence: CASSQEGGRRYTGELFF.

The chain recombines TRBV7-8 with TRBJ1-2; TRBD1 aligns across 9 bases. The CDR3 sequence is 16 residues long. V lost 4 bases and J lost 5; bases outside the gene matches: 11. Germline CDR1 and CDR2: SGHVS and FQNEAQ. The CDR3 nucleotides read TGTGCCAGCAGCTATCGGGACAGGGCAAGATTTTATGGCTACACCTTC. It is translated as CASSYRDRARFYGYTF.

The rearrangement joins TRBV9 to TRBJ2-2; weak D call: TRBD2 (5 bases). The ends were cut back, 0 bases at V and 6 bases at J, with 12 bases in the middle. This CDR3 region has 15 residues. Per the germline V gene, CDR1 is SGDLS and CDR2 is YYNGEE. DNA for the CDR3: TGTGCCAGCAGCGTAGGAGGGATTGGGGCCGGGGAGCTGTTTTTT. Amino acid sequence: CASSVGGIGAGELFF.

The V call is TRBV19, the J call TRBJ1-2; the D gene is possibly TRBD1 (5 bases). The V gene's germline CDR1 is LNHDA and CDR2 SQIVND (reference sequence). This CDR3 is 14 amino acids long. Trimming removed 8 bases from V and 2 bases from J, with 15 bases in between. CDR3 sequence (DNA): TGTGCCAGTCATCCAGACAGTAAGAACTATGGCTACACCTTC. This codes for CASHPDSKNYGYTF.

The rearrangement joins TRBV7-2 to TRBJ2-3; TRBD2 aligns across 12 bases. V trimming: 1 base; J trimming: 6 bases; junction bases outside the gene matches: 5. The germline V gene has CDR1 SGHTA and CDR2 FQGNSA. The CDR3 runs to 16 residues. The CDR3 DNA follows: TGTGCCAGCAGCTTAGGACTAGCGGGAGTAGGGGATACGCAGTATTTT. Its protein product is CASSLGLAGVGDTQYF. The whole variable domain, remainder taken from reference TRBV7-2 and TRBJ2-3, is GAGVSQSPSNKVTEKGKDVELRCDPISGHTALYWYRQSLGQGLEFLIYFQGNSAPDKSGLPSDRFSAERTGGSVSTLTIQRTQQEDSAVYLCASSLGLAGVGDTQYFGPGTRLTVL.

This chain links TRBV6-5 with TRBJ1-2; D unclear. The CDR3 spans 13 residues. Deletions cut 5 bases from V and 0 bases from J, with 7 bases between. Germline V lookup: CDR1 MNHEY, CDR2 SVGAGI. The DNA for the CDR3 is TGTGCCAGCAGTGGGCCTCCTAACTATGGCTACACCTTC. Translating gives CASSGPPNYGYTF.

The rearrangement links TRBV19 to TRBJ2-4; the D gene is possibly TRBD2 (5 bases). Germline lookup yields CDR1 LNHDA and CDR2 SQIVND (reference sequence). The CDR3 totals 14 residues. The V end was cut by 1 base, the J end by 4 bases, with 8 bases between. The DNA for the CDR3 is TGTGCCAGTAGTATAGGAGCGGAAAAAAACATTCAGTACTTC. This encodes CASSIGAEKNIQYF.

This clone is a singleton in its sample. This sequence joins TRBV18 and TRBJ1-1; 10 bases map to TRBD1. This CDR3 spans 14 amino acids. Germline V gene sequence: CDR1 KGHSH, CDR2 LQKENI. With 6 bases clipped from V and 4 bases from J, the junction kept 5 bases outside the gene matches. The CDR3 coding sequence is TGTGCCAGCTCGTTAGGACAGGGGGTCACTGAAGCTTTCTTT. The encoded protein is CASSLGQGVTEAFF.

The chain links TRBV5-4 to TRBJ2-3; D is uncertain. CDR3 size: 15 residues. The germline V gene encodes CDR1 SGHNT and CDR2 YYREEE (reference sequence). V dropped 0 bases and J dropped 4 bases, with 12 bases sitting between them. The CDR3 DNA follows: TGTGCCAGCAGCTTGGCCCGCGATCGCGCAGATACGCAGTATTTT. The encoded protein is CASSLARDRADTQYF.

The CDR3 DNA reads TGTGCCAGCAGCAGGGATAGCAATCAGCCCCAGCATTTT. Its translation: CASSRDSNQPQHF. This chain links TRBV6-5 with TRBJ1-5; TRBD1 is a possible D gene (5 bases). The CDR3 is 13 residues long. CDR1 and CDR2 (germline): MNHEY, SVGAGI. V lost 6 bases, J lost 0 bases, and 6 bases lay in between.

The chain is built from TRBV19 and TRBJ2-4, with 9 nucleotides matching TRBD1. CDR1 LNHDA and CDR2 SQIVND come from the germline V gene (reference sequence). The J segment lost 1 base and the V segment lost 1 base, leaving 5 bases of the junction unmatched. The CDR3 has 17 residues. The CDR3 here is CASSIARDRVAKNIQYF. The CDR3 DNA sequence: TGTGCCAGTAGTATAGCCCGGGACAGGGTGGCCAAAAACATTCAGTACTTC. The entire variable domain, with the rest obtained from reference TRBV19 and TRBJ2-4, is as follows: DGGITQSPKYLFRKEGQNVTLSCEQNLNHDAMYWYRQDPGQGLRLIYYSQIVNDFQKGDIAEGYSVSREKKESFPLTVTSAQKNPTAFYLCASSIARDRVAKNIQYFGAGTRLSVL.

The chain couples TRBV19 to TRBJ2-7, with 10 positions matching TRBD1. Trimming took 8 bases from V and 4 from J; bases not matched to a gene: 11. Germline lookup yields CDR1 LNHDA and CDR2 SQIVND (reference sequence). CDR3 length equals 15 residues. The CDR3 DNA reads TGTGCCAGTCGTAGGTCCGGGACAGGGGTATACGAGCAGTACTTC. Encoded protein: CASRRSGTGVYEQYF.

This sequence joins TRBV30 and TRBJ2-3; maybe TRBD1 (5 bases). This CDR3 contains 14 residues. V gave up 0 bases and J gave up 3 bases, with 10 bases separating them. Germline CDR1 reads GTSNPN; CDR2 reads SVGIG (reference sequence). CDR3 bases: TGTGCCTGGAGTGTAGGGGTTTCAACAGATACGCAGTATTTT. Translated: CAWSVGVSTDTQYF.